A single TCR beta chain is shown here with its context. A read error may account for a junction end that differs from germline. The assay was immunoSEQ multiplex PCR, and TCRdb's table has in-frame clones only and misses some. The data show more than 150,000 clones, around 80% seen once. CDR3 length: 13 residues. In germline, CDR1 is SEHNR, CDR2 FQNEAQ (reference sequence). This sample was included in a study of blood T cell repertoires in COVID-19. The receptor's source is a man between 60 and 70 years old who had been exposed to COVID-19. The source material was PBMCs or T cells enriched from blood (not recorded which). The V gene is TRBV7-9, the J gene TRBJ2-7; possible D gene TRBD2, 5 bases. Written as DNA, the CDR3 is TGTGCCACGGAAGGACTGAGTTCCTTCGAGCAGTACTTC. It specifies CATEGLSSFEQYF.